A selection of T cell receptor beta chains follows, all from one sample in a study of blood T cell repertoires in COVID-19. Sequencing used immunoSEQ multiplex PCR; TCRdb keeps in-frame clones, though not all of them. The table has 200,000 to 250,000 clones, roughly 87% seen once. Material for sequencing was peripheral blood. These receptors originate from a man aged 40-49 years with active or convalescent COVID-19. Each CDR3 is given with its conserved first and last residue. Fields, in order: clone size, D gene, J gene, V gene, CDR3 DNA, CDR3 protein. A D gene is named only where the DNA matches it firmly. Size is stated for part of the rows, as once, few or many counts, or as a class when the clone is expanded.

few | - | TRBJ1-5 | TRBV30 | TGTGCCTGGAGCCTTACTACAGGGAATCAGCCCCAGCATTTT | CAWSLTTGNQPQHF
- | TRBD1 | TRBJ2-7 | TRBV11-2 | TGTGCCAGCAGCATGGGACAGCTCTACGAGCAGTACTTC | CASSMGQLYEQYF
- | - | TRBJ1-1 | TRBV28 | TGTGCCAGCAGTTTAGGGGGGGTGAACACTGAAGCTTTCTTT | CASSLGGVNTEAFF
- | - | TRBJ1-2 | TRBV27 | TGTGCCAGCAGTCTCGGTGCTCAGGGGTTCGGCTACACCTTC | CASSLGAQGFGYTF
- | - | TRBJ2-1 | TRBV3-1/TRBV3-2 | TGTGCCAGCAGCCGCCTCGCTAGCAACAATGAGCAGTTCTTC | CASSRLASNNEQFF
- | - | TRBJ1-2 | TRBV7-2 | TGTGCCAGCAGCCCCCCCGAGGGGGTAGACTACACCTTC | CASSPPEGVDYTF
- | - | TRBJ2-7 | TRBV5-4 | TGTGCCAGCAGCTTTGGGGGCATGATACCCTACGAGCAGTACTTC | CASSFGGMIPYEQYF
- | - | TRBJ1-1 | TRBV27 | TGTGCCAGCAGAACCCCCGGTAGCGTAGATGAAGCTTTCTTT | CASRTPGSVDEAFF
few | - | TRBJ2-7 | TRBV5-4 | TGTGCCAGCAGCCCCGCGACGGGTCGCTCCTACGAGCAGTACTTC | CASSPATGRSYEQYF
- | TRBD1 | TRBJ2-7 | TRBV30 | TGTGCCTGGAGTGGTACAGGGGCGTACGAGCAGTACTTC | CAWSGTGAYEQYF
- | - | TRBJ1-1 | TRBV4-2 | TGTGCCAGCAGCCAGTCGACAGGGAACACTGAAGCTTTCTTT | CASSQSTGNTEAFF
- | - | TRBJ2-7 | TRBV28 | TGTGCCAGCCAATCTCACCTTTTCTCGACAGTTACCTACGAGCAGTACTTC | CASQSHLFSTVTYEQYF
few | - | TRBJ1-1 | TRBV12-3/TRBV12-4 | TGTGCCAGCAGTTTCCGAGGGGAAGCTTTCTTT | CASSFRGEAFF
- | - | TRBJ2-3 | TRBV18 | TGTGCCAGCTCACCAAACCAGGGCCCCGGAGATACGCAGTATTTT | CASSPNQGPGDTQYF
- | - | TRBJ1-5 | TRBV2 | TGTGCCAGCAGTGAAGCGGAGGAGAATCAGCCCCAGCATTTT | CASSEAEENQPQHF
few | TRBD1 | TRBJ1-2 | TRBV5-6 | TGTGCCAGCAGCTCAACAGGGGGAGAGGACTATGGCTACACCTTC | CASSSTGGEDYGYTF
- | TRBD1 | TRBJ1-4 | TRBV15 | TGTGCCACCAGCGGGGACGGACAGGGACGTGAAAAACTGTTTTTT | CATSGDGQGREKLFF
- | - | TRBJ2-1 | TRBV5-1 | TGCGCCAGCAGCTTGGCCAGTCGCATCTACAATGAGCAGTTCTTC | CASSLASRIYNEQFF
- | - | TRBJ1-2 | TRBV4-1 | TGCGCCAGCAGCCAAGATGGGGGGGGCGTTGATGGCTACACCTTC | CASSQDGGGVDGYTF
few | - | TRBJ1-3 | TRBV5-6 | TGTGCCAGCAGCGTACAGGGTGACACCATATATTTT | CASSVQGDTIYF
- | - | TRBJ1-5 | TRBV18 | TGTGCCAGCTCACCACCGGAGGGTCGGGCGGGGCCCCAGCATTTT | CASSPPEGRAGPQHF
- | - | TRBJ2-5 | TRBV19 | TGTGCCAGTAGTATTCAGTACCAAGAGACCCAGTACTTC | CASSIQYQETQYF
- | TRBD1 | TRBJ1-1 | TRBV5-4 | TGTGCCAGCAGCTTGCAGGGGGACACTGAAGCTTTCTTT | CASSLQGDTEAFF
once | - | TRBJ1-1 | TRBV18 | TGTGCCAGCTCACCACCGGGACACCCTTTGAACACTGAAGCTTTCTTT | CASSPPGHPLNTEAFF
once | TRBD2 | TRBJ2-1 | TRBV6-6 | TGTGCCAGCAGTCCCGGACTAGCTGGCGAGCAGTTCTTC | CASSPGLAGEQFF
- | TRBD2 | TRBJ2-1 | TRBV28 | TGTGCCAGCAGTTTTGGCGGGGGGGCTTACAATGAGCAGTTCTTC | CASSFGGGAYNEQFF
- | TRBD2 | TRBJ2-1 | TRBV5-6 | TGTGCCAGCAGCTTGGTCACTAGCGGGACCTACAATGAGCAGTTCTTC | CASSLVTSGTYNEQFF
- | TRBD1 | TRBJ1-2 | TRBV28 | TGTGCCAGCAGTCCAGAATACGACAGGGCCTATGGCTACACCTTC | CASSPEYDRAYGYTF
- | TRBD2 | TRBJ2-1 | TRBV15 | TGTGCCACCAGCAGAGATTCAACTAGCGGGAACAATGAGCAGTTCTTC | CATSRDSTSGNNEQFF
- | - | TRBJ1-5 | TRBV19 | TGTGCCAGTAGTCCCTTTGGAGGGGGCAATCAGCCCCAGCATTTT | CASSPFGGGNQPQHF
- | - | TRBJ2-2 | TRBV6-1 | TGTGCCAGCAGTGAGTCCTCCCCGGGGACCGGGGAGCTGTTTTTT | CASSESSPGTGELFF
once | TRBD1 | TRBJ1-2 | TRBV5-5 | TGTGCCAGCAGGGGGACAGGGGCTGGTGGCTACACCTTC | CASRGTGAGGYTF
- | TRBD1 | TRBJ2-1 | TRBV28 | TGTGCCAGCAGTCCAATCACCTCGGACAGGAACAATGAGCAGTTCTTC | CASSPITSDRNNEQFF
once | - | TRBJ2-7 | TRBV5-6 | TGTGCCAGCAGCTTTCCAAACAGGCCCTACGAGCAGTACTTC | CASSFPNRPYEQYF
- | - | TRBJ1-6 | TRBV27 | TGTGCCAGCAGTTTCTCCCCTAATTCACCCCTCCACTTT | CASSFSPNSPLHF
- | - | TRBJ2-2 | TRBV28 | TGTGCCAGCAGTTTAGGGGAACAGGGGAACACCGGGGAGCTGTTTTTT | CASSLGEQGNTGELFF
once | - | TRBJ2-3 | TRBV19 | TGTGCCAGTAGTTCCCCCCGGGACTCCAAGGCAGATACGCAGTATTTT | CASSSPRDSKADTQYF
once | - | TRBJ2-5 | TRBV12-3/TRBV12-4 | TGTGCCAGCACCAAAGGGGGAGAGACCCAGTACTTC | CASTKGGETQYF
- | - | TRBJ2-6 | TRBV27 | TGTGCCAGCAAAATCGCAGGGTTTGGGGCCAACGTCCTGACTTTC | CASKIAGFGANVLTF
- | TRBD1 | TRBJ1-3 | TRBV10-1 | TGCGCCACCCCGACAGGGAGCCTCTCTGGAAACACCATATATTTT | CATPTGSLSGNTIYF
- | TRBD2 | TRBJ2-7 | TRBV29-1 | TGCAGCGTCCAAGGACTAGCGGACTCCTACGAGCAGTACTTC | CSVQGLADSYEQYF
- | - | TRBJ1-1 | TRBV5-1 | TGCGCCAGCAGCTTGAACGATCCGGGGAACACTGAAGCTTTCTTT | CASSLNDPGNTEAFF
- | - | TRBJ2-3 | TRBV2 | TGTGCCAGCAGTGCGGAACAGGGAACCACAGATACGCAGTATTTT | CASSAEQGTTDTQYF
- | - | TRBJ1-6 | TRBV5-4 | TGTGCCAGCAGCTCTGGACAGAATTCACCCCTCCACTTT | CASSSGQNSPLHF
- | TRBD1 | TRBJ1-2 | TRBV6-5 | TGTGCCAGCACTTACGCGGGACAGGGAAAGAGCTATGGCTACACCTTC | CASTYAGQGKSYGYTF
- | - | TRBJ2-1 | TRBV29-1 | TGCAGCGTTGTGGCCGGGGGTGAGCAGTTCTTC | CSVVAGGEQFF
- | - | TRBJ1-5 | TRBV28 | TGTGCCAGCAGTTTGGGGGCCCGGGCGTCTCAGCCCCAGCATTTT | CASSLGARASQPQHF
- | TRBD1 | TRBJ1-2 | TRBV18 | TGTGCCAGCTCACCTCCCGGGACAGCCGTCTATGGCTACACCTTC | CASSPPGTAVYGYTF
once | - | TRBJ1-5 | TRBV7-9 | TGTGCCAGCAGCTCTTTCCCGGGAAATCAGCCCCAGCATTTT | CASSSFPGNQPQHF